The next 27 T cell receptor beta chains were all read from a single sample in a study of shared clonotypes between healthy human individuals. The naive CD8 subset, CD45RO-negative cells positively selected for CCR7, excluded terminally differentiated effector memory CD45RA+ cells. Method: immunoSEQ multiplex PCR; TCRdb's copy keeps in-frame clones and lacks some. Of more than 2 million clones listed, around 95% are singletons. Sequenced input: naive CD8+ T cells from PBMCs. These receptors came from a man between 18 and 35 years old in good health. Some clones in this sample may be carry-over from other donors' samples.

This sequence joins TRBV7-8 and TRBJ2-1, with no clear D. The V and J ends lost 0 bases and 8 bases respectively, with 14 bases between them. Germline V gene lookup returns CDR1 SGHVS and CDR2 FQNEAQ. CDR3 size: 15 residues. The CDR3 sequence: CASSLAPGRFYEQFF. CDR3 nucleotides: TGTGCCAGCAGCTTAGCGCCCGGCAGGTTCTATGAGCAGTTCTTC.

The table lists this clone with a count of one. V is TRBV25-1 and J is TRBJ2-3; D gene uncertain. Germline V gene sequence: CDR1 MGHDK, CDR2 SYGVNS. Trimming left V 1 base short and J 1 base short, with 3 bases between. CDR3 size: 13 residues. The CDR3 sequence is CASSEWGTDTQYF. In DNA form, the CDR3 reads TGTGCCAGCAGTGAATGGGGCACAGATACGCAGTATTTT.

The chain joins TRBV11-2 to TRBJ2-3, with 10 positions matching TRBD1. Germline V gene data show CDR1 as SGHAT and CDR2 as FQNNGV. V lost 5 bases, J lost 7 bases, and 6 bases stayed unmatched. The CDR3 is 14 residues long. The chain's CDR3 is CASSPRTGGNTQYF. Here the CDR3 DNA reads TGTGCCAGCAGCCCCAGGACAGGGGGGAATACGCAGTATTTT.

J is TRBJ1-2 and V is TRBV29-1; D remains ambiguous. The germline V and J ends were trimmed by 1 base and 8 bases, with 11 bases remaining between them. The germline gives CDR1 SQVTM, CDR2 ANQGSEA. The CDR3 runs to 12 residues. Here the CDR3 DNA reads TGCAGCGTTGAAGGCCCCTCACGAGGCTACACCTTC. Translation gives CSVEGPSRGYTF.

The CDR3 region is CASSADRGLVHEQFF. The CDR3, as DNA: TGTGCCAGCAGTGCGGACAGGGGGCTTGTCCATGAGCAGTTCTTC. V and J are TRBV6-4 and TRBJ2-1, with 11 nucleotides matching TRBD1. Germline V gene data show CDR1 as MRHNA and CDR2 as SNTAGT. Unmatched junction bases numbered 7, after V lost 4 bases and J lost 8 bases. CDR3 length equals 15 residues.

The chain links TRBV15 to TRBJ2-5; 7 bases align to TRBD2. The germline V gene encodes CDR1 LNHNV and CDR2 YYDKDF (reference sequence). V lost 1 base, J lost 3 bases, and 11 bases stayed unmatched. This CDR3 region has 17 residues. DNA of the CDR3: TGTGCCACCAGCAGAGGTTTTGGCGGGAGAGGGGAAGAGACCCAGTACTTC. Translation gives CATSRGFGGRGEETQYF.

The chain recombines TRBV19 with TRBJ2-1; TRBD2 aligns across 10 bases. Trimming removed 1 base from V and 7 bases from J; junction bases left unmatched: 4. This CDR3 spans 15 amino acids. The germline CDR1 and CDR2 sequences are LNHDA and SQIVND (reference sequence). As DNA, the CDR3 is TGTGCCAGTAGTATAGGCCAAGCGGGAGGGAATGAGCAGTTCTTC. Amino acids: CASSIGQAGGNEQFF.

The genes are TRBV7-9 and TRBJ2-7; 12 bases are shared with TRBD1. CDR3 length: 14 amino acids. V shed 5 bases, J shed 5 bases, and the junction held 4 bases outside the gene matches. Germline CDR1 and CDR2: SEHNR and FQNEAQ (reference sequence). In nucleotides, the CDR3 is TGTGCCAGCAGCACCGGGACAGGGGGCCACGAGCAGTACTTC. This encodes CASSTGTGGHEQYF. Complete variable domain (other parts from reference TRBV7-9 and TRBJ2-7): DTGVSQNPRHKITKRGQNVTFRCDPISEHNRLYWYRQTLGQGPEFLTYFQNEAQLEKSRLLSDRFSAERPKGSFSTLEIQRTEQGDSAMYLCASSTGTGGHEQYFGPGTRLTVT.

The CDR3, as DNA: TGTGCCAGCGGCCCCTGGGGGGAGCTGTTTTTT. This sequence encodes CASGPWGELFF. The V and J genes are TRBV2 and TRBJ2-2; D not certain. V gave up 8 bases and J gave up 8 bases, with 9 bases separating them. The CDR3 totals 11 residues. CDR1 is SNHLY and CDR2 is FYNNEI in the germline V gene.

This clone was seen just once. The chain employs TRBV18 and TRBJ2-7, with a tentative D call TRBD2 (5 bases). CDR3 length equals 17 residues. Trimming pared 0 bases from V and 1 base from J, leaving 16 bases between. Germline CDR1 and CDR2: KGHSH and LQKENI. The CDR3 loop reads CASSPPEAGFKSYEQYF. CDR3 DNA sequence: TGTGCCAGCTCACCACCGGAGGCCGGTTTTAAGTCCTACGAGCAGTACTTC.

The chain joins TRBV14 to TRBJ2-3; 10 nucleotides line up with TRBD2. This CDR3 is built from 16 residues. The J segment lost 5 bases and the V segment lost 6 bases, leaving 11 bases of the junction unmatched. From germline, CDR1 is SGHDN and CDR2 FVKESK. DNA for the CDR3: TGTGCCAGCAGTCTGCGACTAGCGGGTTCGGGAGATACGCAGTATTTT. As protein: CASSLRLAGSGDTQYF. The whole variable domain, filled in from reference TRBV14 and TRBJ2-3, reads EAGVTQFPSHSVIEKGQTVTLRCDPISGHDNLYWYRRVMGKEIKFLLHFVKESKQDESGMPNNRFLAERTGGTYSTLKVQPAELEDSGVYFCASSLRLAGSGDTQYFGPGTRLTVL.

The sample holds one count of this clone. V is TRBV28 and J is TRBJ2-3; D remains unclear. The CDR3 consists of 15 residues. Germline V gene sequence: CDR1 MDHEN, CDR2 SYDVKM. Trimming took off 1 base at V and 0 bases at J, with 8 bases between the two ends. CDR3 bases: TGTGCCAGCAGTTTATTAATGGCTAGCACAGATACGCAGTATTTT. Its protein product is CASSLLMASTDTQYF.

The chain recombines TRBV9 with TRBJ2-2, with D possibly being TRBD1 (6 bases). Trimming took 4 bases from V and 4 from J, leaving 11 bases between them. This CDR3 spans 14 amino acids. CDR1 SGDLS and CDR2 YYNGEE come from the germline V gene. The CDR3 bases are TGTGCCAGCAGCCCCTCAGGGGCCACCGGGGAGCTGTTTTTT. This codes for CASSPSGATGELFF.

This chain uses TRBV7-2 with TRBJ2-1; D not certain. Germline CDR1 and CDR2: SGHTA and FQGNSA. V shed 5 bases and J shed 0 bases, with 11 bases lying between them. This CDR3 contains 15 residues. In DNA form, the CDR3 reads TGTGCCAGCAGCCTACCAGTGAGCTCCTACAATGAGCAGTTCTTC. This codes for CASSLPVSSYNEQFF.

This chain joins TRBV5-1 and TRBJ2-1; 8 bases fit TRBD2. J was trimmed by 6 bases and V by 0 bases; bases with no gene match: 8. This CDR3 comprises 16 residues. Per the germline V gene, CDR1 is SGHRS and CDR2 is YFSETQ. The CDR3 region has the DNA TGCGCCAGCAGCTTGGTCCCCGGGAGGGCCTCCAATGAGCAGTTCTTC. This encodes CASSLVPGRASNEQFF.

This chain uses TRBV19 with TRBJ2-3; D is possibly TRBD1 (6 bases). Deletions cut 5 bases from V and 6 bases from J, with 12 bases between. The CDR3 is 13 residues long. Germline CDR1 reads LNHDA; CDR2 reads SQIVND (reference sequence). For the CDR3, the DNA is TGTGCCAGTAGTGACAGGAGTTGGGATACGCAGTATTTT. It codes for CASSDRSWDTQYF.

This clone was counted a single time. The chain combines TRBV9 with TRBJ2-3, with D unresolved. Germline CDR1 SGDLS, CDR2 YYNGEE. Deletions cut 3 bases from V and 1 base from J, with 15 bases between. This CDR3 region has 16 residues. The CDR3, as DNA: TGTGCCAGCAGCGCCAGACTGGCCGAAGGCACAGATACGCAGTATTTT. Translating gives CASSARLAEGTDTQYF.

This chain connects TRBV7-3 to TRBJ1-1; the D gene is possibly TRBD1 (5 bases). V lost 3 bases and J lost 3, with 8 bases in between. The CDR3 runs to 13 residues. Germline V lookup: CDR1 SGHTA, CDR2 FQGTGA. CDR3 in DNA: TGTGCCAGCAGCTTCAGGGTGGACACTGAAGCTTTCTTT. It specifies CASSFRVDTEAFF.

The DNA for the CDR3 is TGTGCCAGTAATCAGCGGGTAAACACTGAAGCTTTCTTT. Encoded protein: CASNQRVNTEAFF. The chain has TRBV19 and TRBJ1-1; D unclear. The length of the CDR3 is 13 residues. Trimming took off 7 bases at V and 2 bases at J, with 11 bases between the two ends. The germline CDR1 and CDR2 sequences are LNHDA and SQIVND (reference sequence).

V is TRBV28 and J is TRBJ1-2, with D maybe TRBD1 (6 bases). This CDR3 contains 14 residues. CDR1 and CDR2 (germline): MDHEN, SYDVKM. V was clipped by 3 bases and J by 2 bases, with 10 bases between them. The CDR3 nucleotides read TGTGCCAGCAGTTTCCAGGGGAGGAACTATGGCTACACCTTC. Its translation is CASSFQGRNYGYTF.

A single count supports this clone. Relative to the germline gene, one junction end is altered; a read error may explain this. The chain combines TRBV7-9 with TRBJ2-2; 11 bases are shared with TRBD2. The CDR3 loop spans 16 amino acids. CDR1 and CDR2 from the germline V gene are SEHNR and FQNEAQ (reference sequence). Here the CDR3 reads CASSEGLADNSGELFF. The CDR3 region has the DNA TGTGCCAGCAGCGAGGGACTAGCGGATAACAGCGGGGAGCTGTTTTTT.

The chain joins TRBV2 to TRBJ1-2; D possibly corresponds to TRBD1 (5 bases). Per the germline V gene, CDR1 is SNHLY and CDR2 is FYNNEI. This CDR3 has 15 amino acids. Trimming removed 8 bases at V and 0 bases at J, with 16 bases between. The CDR3 nucleotides are TGTGCCAGCGAACTAAGGACAAACTCTAACTATGGCTACACCTTC. Translated: CASELRTNSNYGYTF.

This clone was seen a single time. The same CDR3 also results from other DNA sequences found in this sample. The CDR3 loop is CASREGYEQYF. CDR3 nucleotide sequence: TGTGCCAGCCGGGAGGGGTACGAGCAGTACTTC. The chain links TRBV27 to TRBJ2-7, with TRBD2 matching 8 bases. Per the germline V gene, CDR1 is MNHEY and CDR2 is SMNVEV (reference sequence). After removal of 8 bases from V and 4 bases from J, the junction contained 1 base not matched to a gene. The length of the CDR3 is 11 residues.

This chain joins TRBV9 and TRBJ2-5; D is ambiguous. The CDR3 is 14 amino acids. Looked up from germline, CDR1 is SGDLS and CDR2 is YYNGEE. Trimming left V 2 bases short and J 5 bases short, with 13 bases between. The DNA for the CDR3 is TGTGCCAGCAGCGTTTCGCCATTACTCGAGACCCAGTACTTC. This codes for CASSVSPLLETQYF.

A word on this clone: In the same sample, other DNA sequences code for this CDR3. V and J are TRBV19 and TRBJ1-1; D not resolved. Germline lookup yields CDR1 LNHDA and CDR2 SQIVND (reference sequence). The length of the CDR3 is 13 residues. The V end was cut by 5 bases, the J end by 0 bases, with 7 bases between. The CDR3 reads CASSWGLNTEAFF. The CDR3 bases are TGTGCCAGTAGTTGGGGATTGAACACTGAAGCTTTCTTT.

This clone appeared a single time. The chain has TRBV4-2 and TRBJ2-7; the D gene is possibly TRBD2 (5 bases). With 5 bases removed from V and 2 bases from J, the gap between germline ends came to 13 bases. This CDR3 is 14 amino acids long. Germline CDR1 is LGHNA and CDR2 is YNFKEQ. CDR3 DNA: TGTGCCAGCAGCTTGCGAGGGCAGACCTACGAGCAGTACTTC. This encodes CASSLRGQTYEQYF.

This clone was seen only once. The sample contains more than one DNA sequence encoding this CDR3. The rearrangement uses TRBV5-1 and TRBJ1-2; D is undetermined. Germline assignment: CDR1 SGHRS and CDR2 YFSETQ. Trimming stripped 1 base from V and 2 bases from J, with 6 bases between. CDR3 size: 13 residues. The CDR3 nucleotides read TGCGCCAGCAGCTTGACAGAAAACTATGGCTACACCTTC. Translation: CASSLTENYGYTF.